This T cell receptor (beta chain) was obtained from a study of tumor-infiltrating lymphocytes in primary liver carcinoma. Findings and caveats of the study: Compared with tumor region pairs, tumor-adjacent and tumor-blood pairs overlapped less.

The germline V gene has CDR1 SGHAT and CDR2 FQNNGV. The CDR3 is made up of 15 amino acids. With V trimmed by 4 bases and J by 1 base, 7 bases remained unmatched. The blood RNA (from unsorted whole blood) was obtained, and germline DNA was also extracted. This clonotype showed up many times. Its matching antigen is unknown. The template, about 510 ng total RNA, yielded TCR beta cDNA made with a constant-region primer. ARM-PCR, slightly modified, supplied the TCR beta libraries through three nested multiplex PCR rounds. For around 9 cycles apiece, the opening two PCR rounds ran with TRBV1-TRBV30 forward primers and a C-beta reverse primer. TCRdb called the multiplex PCR reads again in MiXCR, with one record for every CDR3 protein. The profile shows about 330,000 distinct CDR3 sequences, about two thirds of them singletons.

The sequenced sample was peripheral blood. The chain combines TRBV11-2 with TRBJ2-7; TRBD2 matches at 7 bases. This TCR derives from a man aged 40-49 years with primary liver carcinoma and hepatitis B virus infection. The CDR3 nucleotides read TGTGCCAGCAGCTACGGGACTATACTTTCCTACGAGCAGTACTTC. Its protein is CASSYGTILSYEQYF.